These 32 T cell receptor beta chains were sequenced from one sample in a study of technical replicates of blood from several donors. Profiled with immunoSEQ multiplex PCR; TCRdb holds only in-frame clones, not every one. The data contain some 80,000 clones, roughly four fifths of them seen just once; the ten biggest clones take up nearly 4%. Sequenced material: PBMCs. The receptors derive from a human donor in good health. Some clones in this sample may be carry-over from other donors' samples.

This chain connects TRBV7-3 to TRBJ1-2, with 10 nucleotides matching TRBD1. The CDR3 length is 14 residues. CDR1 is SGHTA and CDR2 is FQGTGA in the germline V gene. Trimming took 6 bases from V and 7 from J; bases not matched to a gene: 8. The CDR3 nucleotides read TGTGCCAGCAGTGAGACAGGGGGCGAGCGTGGCTACACCTTC. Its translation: CASSETGGERGYTF.

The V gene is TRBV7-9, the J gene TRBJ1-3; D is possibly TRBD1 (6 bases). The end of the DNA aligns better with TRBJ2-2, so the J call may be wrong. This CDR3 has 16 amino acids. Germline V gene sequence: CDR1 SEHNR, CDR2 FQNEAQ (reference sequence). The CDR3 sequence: CATWGLRGKSPGELFF. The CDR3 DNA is TGTGCCACCTGGGGTCTCAGGGGAAAAAGTCCCGGGGAGCTGTTTTTT.

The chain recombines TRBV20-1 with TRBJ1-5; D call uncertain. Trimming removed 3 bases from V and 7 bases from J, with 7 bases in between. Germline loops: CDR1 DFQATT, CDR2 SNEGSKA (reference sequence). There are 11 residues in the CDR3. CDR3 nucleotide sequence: TGCAGTGCTAGTATTGTGCAGCCCCAGCATTTT. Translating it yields CSASIVQPQHF.

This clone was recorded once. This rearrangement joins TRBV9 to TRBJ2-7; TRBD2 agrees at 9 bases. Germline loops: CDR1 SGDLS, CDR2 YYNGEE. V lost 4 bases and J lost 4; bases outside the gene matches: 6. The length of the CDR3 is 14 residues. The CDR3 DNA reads TGTGCCAGCAGCCCGTCGGGACTAGCTTACGAGCAGTACTTC. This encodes CASSPSGLAYEQYF.

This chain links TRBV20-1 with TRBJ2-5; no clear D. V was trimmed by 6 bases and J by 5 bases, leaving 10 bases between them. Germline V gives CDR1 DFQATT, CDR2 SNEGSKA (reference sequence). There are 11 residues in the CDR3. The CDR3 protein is CSAPFVETQYF. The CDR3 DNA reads TGCAGTGCCCCTTTTGTGGAGACCCAGTACTTC.

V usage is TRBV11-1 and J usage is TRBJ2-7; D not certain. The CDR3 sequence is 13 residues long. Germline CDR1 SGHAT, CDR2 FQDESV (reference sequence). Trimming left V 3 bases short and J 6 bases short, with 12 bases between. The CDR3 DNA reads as TGTGCCAGCAGCTTGGCAGGTCCTGGCGAGCAGTACTTC. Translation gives CASSLAGPGEQYF.

The CDR3 loop is CASSPLGGRTDTQYF. CDR3 DNA sequence: TGTGCCAGCAGCCCCCTGGGGGGTCGCACAGATACGCAGTATTTT. The V gene is TRBV6-5, the J gene TRBJ2-3, with TRBD2 as a possible D gene (6 bases). The CDR3 is 15 residues long. The V gene lost 6 bases and the J gene lost 1 base, with 14 bases spanning the gap. Germline CDR1 MNHEY, CDR2 SVGAGI.

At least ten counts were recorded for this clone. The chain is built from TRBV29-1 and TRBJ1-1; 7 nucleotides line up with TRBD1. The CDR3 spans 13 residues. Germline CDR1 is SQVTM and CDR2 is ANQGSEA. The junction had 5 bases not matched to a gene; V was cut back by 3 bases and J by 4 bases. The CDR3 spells CSVDHQGGTEAFF. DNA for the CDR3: TGCAGCGTTGACCATCAGGGGGGCACTGAAGCTTTCTTT.

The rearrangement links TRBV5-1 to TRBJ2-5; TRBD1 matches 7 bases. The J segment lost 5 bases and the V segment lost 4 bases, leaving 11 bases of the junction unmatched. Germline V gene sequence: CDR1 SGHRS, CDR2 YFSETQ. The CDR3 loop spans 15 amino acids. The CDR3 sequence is CASSPGRQGVETQYF. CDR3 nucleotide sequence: TGCGCCAGCAGCCCGGGGCGCCAGGGGGTTGAGACCCAGTACTTC.

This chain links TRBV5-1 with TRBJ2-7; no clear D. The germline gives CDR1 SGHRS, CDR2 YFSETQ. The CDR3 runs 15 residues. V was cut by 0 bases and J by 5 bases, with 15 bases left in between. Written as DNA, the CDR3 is TGCGCCAGCAGCTTGGTCGGCCAGGCGAAGGACGAGCAGTACTTC. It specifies CASSLVGQAKDEQYF.

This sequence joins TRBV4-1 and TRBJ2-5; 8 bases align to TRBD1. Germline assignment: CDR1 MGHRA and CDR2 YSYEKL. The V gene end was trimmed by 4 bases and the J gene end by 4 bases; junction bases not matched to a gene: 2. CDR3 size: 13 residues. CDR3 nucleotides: TGCGCCAGCAGCCCTACAGGGGGAGAGACCCAGTACTTC. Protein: CASSPTGGETQYF.

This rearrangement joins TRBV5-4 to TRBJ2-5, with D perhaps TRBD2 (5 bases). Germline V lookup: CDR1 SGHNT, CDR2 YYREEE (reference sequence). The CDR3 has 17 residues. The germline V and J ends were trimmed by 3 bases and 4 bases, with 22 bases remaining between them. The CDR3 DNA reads TGTGCCAGCAGCTCGGGCGGAACTAGGGTAACTTTAGAGACCCAGTACTTC. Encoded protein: CASSSGGTRVTLETQYF.

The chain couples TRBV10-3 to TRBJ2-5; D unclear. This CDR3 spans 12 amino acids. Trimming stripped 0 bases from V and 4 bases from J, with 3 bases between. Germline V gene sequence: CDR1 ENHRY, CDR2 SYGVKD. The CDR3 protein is CAISESRETQYF. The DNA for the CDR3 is TGTGCCATCAGTGAGTCGAGAGAGACCCAGTACTTC.

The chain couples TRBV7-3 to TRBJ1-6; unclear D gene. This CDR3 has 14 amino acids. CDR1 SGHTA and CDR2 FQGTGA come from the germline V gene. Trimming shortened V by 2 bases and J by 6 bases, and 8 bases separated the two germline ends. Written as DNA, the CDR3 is TGTGCCAGCAGCTTAGGGAGCTCTAATTCACCCCTCCACTTT. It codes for CASSLGSSNSPLHF.

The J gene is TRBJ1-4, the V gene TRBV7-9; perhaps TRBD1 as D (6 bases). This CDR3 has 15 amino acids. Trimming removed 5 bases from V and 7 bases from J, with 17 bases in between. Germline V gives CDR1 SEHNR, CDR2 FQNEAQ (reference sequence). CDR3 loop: CASSVTGTLGEKLFF. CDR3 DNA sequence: TGTGCCAGCAGCGTCACCGGGACACTAGGTGAAAAACTGTTTTTT.

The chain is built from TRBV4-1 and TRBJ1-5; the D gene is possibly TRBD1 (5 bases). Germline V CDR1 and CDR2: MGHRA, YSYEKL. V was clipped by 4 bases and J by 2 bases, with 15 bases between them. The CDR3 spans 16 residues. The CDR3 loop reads CASSPGWVAGNQPQHF. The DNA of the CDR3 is TGCGCCAGCAGCCCAGGGTGGGTGGCCGGCAATCAGCCCCAGCATTTT.

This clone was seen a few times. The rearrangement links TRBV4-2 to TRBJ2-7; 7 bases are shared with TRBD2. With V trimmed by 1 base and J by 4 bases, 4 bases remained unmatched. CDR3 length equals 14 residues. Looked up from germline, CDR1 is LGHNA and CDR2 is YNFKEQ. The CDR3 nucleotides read TGTGCCAGCAGCCAAGCCCCTAGCGGTTACGAGCAGTACTTC. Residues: CASSQAPSGYEQYF.

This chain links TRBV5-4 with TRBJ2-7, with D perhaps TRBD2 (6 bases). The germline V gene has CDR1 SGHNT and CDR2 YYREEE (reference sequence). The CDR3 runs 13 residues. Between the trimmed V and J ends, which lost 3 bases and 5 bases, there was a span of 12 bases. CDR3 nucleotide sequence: TGTGCCAGCAGCTGGAGGGACGGCGACGAGCAGTACTTC. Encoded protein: CASSWRDGDEQYF.

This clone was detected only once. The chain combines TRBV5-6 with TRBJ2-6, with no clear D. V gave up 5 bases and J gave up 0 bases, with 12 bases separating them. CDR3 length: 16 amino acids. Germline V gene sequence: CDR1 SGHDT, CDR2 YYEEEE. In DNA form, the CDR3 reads TGTGCCAGCAGTAAGCCGCTCCCCTCTGGGGCCAACGTCCTGACTTTC. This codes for CASSKPLPSGANVLTF.

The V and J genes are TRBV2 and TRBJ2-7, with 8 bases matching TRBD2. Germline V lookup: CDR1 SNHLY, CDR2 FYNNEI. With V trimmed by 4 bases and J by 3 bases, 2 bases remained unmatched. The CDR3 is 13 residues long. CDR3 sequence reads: CASSGRGVYEQYF. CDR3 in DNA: TGTGCCAGCAGTGGGCGGGGGGTCTACGAGCAGTACTTC.

CDR3 residues: CASSPRLGTGNIAQYF. The DNA of the CDR3 is TGTGCCAGCAGCCCGCGATTGGGGACAGGGAATATCGCGCAGTATTTT. The chain employs TRBV9 and TRBJ2-3; 9 bases agree with TRBD1. The CDR3 covers 16 residues. Trimming at V came to 4 bases and at J to 10 bases, leaving 16 bases not matched to a gene. CDR1 is SGDLS, CDR2 YYNGEE, per germline. The full variable domain, its missing parts supplied by reference TRBV9 and TRBJ2-3, is DSGVTQTPKHLITATGQRVTLRCSPRSGDLSVYWYQQSLDQGLQFLIQYYNGEERAKGNILERFSAQQFPDLHSELNLSSLELGDSALYFCASSPRLGTGNIAQYFGPGTRLTVL.

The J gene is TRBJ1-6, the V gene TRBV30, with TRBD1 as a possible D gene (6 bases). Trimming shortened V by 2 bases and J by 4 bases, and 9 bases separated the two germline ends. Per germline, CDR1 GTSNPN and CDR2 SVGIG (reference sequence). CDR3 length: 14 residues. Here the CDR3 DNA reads TGTGCCTGGAGTTGGGACATTTATAATTCACCCCTCCACTTT. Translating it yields CAWSWDIYNSPLHF.

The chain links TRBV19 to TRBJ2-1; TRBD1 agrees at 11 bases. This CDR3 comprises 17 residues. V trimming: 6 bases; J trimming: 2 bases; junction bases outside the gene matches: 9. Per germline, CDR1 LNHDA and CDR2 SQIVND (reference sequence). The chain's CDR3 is CASRDRGHASAYNEQFF. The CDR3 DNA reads TGTGCCAGTAGGGACAGGGGGCACGCCTCTGCCTACAATGAGCAGTTCTTC.

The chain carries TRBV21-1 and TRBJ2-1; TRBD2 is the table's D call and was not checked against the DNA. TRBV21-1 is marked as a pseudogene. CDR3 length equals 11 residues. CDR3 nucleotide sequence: TGTGCCAGCAGCGTGAAGCAAGAGCAGTTCTTC. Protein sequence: CASSVKQEQFF.

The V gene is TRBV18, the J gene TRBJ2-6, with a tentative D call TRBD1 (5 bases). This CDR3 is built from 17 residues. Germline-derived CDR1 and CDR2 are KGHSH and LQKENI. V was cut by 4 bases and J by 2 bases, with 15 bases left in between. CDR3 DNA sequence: TGTGCCAGCTCACAAGGGGCCCCGTTCACTGGGGCCAACGTCCTGACTTTC. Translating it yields CASSQGAPFTGANVLTF. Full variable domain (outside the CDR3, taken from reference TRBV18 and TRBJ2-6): NAGVMQNPRHLVRRRGQEARLRCSPMKGHSHVYWYRQLPEEGLKFMVYLQKENIIDESGMPKERFSAEFPKEGPSILRIQQVVRGDSAAYFCASSQGAPFTGANVLTFGAGSRLTVL.

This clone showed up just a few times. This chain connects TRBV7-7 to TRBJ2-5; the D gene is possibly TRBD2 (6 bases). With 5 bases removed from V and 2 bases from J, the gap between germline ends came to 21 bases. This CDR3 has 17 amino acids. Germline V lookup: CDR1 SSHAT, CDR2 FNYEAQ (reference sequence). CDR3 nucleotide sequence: TGTGCCAGCAGCCGATTGGCCGGGCTAGCGCTGCAAGAGACCCAGTACTTC. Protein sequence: CASSRLAGLALQETQYF.

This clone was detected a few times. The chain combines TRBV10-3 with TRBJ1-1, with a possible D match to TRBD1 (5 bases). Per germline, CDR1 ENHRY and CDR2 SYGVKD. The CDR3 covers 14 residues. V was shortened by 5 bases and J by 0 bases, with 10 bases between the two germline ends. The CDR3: CAISPGTVNTEAFF. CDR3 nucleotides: TGTGCCATCAGTCCCGGGACTGTGAACACTGAAGCTTTCTTT.

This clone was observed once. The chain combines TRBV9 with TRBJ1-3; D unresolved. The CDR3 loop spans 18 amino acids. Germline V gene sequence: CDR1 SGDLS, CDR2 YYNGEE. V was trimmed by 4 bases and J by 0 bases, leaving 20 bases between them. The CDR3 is CASSPEGRDTDSGNTIYF. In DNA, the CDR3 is TGTGCCAGCAGCCCTGAGGGTCGGGATACGGACTCTGGAAACACCATATATTTT.

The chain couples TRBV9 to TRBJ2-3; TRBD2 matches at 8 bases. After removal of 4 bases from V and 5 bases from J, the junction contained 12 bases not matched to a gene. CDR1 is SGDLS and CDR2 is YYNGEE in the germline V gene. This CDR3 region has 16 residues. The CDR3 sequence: CASSPRGAGGRDTQYF. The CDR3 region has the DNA TGTGCCAGCAGCCCCCGGGGGGCGGGGGGAAGAGATACGCAGTATTTT.

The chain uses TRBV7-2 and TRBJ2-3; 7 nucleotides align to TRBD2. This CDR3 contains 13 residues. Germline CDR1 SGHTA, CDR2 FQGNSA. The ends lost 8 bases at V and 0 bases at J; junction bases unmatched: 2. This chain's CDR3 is CASRLASTDTQYF. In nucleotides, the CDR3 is TGTGCCAGCCGACTAGCTAGCACAGATACGCAGTATTTT.

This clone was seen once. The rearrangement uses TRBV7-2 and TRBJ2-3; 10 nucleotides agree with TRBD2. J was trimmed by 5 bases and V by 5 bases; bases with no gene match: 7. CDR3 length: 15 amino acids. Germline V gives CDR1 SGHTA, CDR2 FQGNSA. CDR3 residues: CASSPRASGRDTQYF. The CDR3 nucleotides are TGTGCCAGCAGCCCACGGGCTAGCGGGAGAGATACGCAGTATTTT.

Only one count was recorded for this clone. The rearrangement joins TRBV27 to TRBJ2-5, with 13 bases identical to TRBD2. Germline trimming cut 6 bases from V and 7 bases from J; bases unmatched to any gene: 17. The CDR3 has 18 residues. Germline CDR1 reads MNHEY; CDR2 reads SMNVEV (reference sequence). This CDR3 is CASSFSGTSGVATGTQYF. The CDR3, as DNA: TGTGCCAGCAGCTTTTCGGGGACTAGCGGGGTGGCAACGGGGACCCAGTACTTC.